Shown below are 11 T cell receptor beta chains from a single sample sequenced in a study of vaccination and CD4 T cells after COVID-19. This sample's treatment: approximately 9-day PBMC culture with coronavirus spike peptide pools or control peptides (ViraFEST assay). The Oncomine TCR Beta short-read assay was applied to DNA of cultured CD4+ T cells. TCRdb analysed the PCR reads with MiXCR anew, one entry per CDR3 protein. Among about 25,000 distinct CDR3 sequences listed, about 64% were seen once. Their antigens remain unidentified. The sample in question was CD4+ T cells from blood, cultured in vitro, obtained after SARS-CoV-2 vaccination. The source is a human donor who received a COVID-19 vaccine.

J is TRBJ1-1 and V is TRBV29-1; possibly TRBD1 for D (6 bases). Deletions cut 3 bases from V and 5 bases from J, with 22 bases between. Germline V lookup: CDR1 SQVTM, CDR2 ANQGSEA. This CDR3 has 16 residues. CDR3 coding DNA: TGCAGCGTTGACAAAGGACAGTGGACGAAGGGGACTGAAGCTTTCTTT. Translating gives CSVDKGQWTKGTEAFF.

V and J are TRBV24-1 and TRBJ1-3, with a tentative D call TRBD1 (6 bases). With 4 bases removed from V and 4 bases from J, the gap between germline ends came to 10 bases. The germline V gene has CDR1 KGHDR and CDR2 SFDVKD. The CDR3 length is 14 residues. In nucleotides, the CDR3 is TGTGCCACCAGTGACTCCGGGACAGGAAACACCATATATTTT. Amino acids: CATSDSGTGNTIYF.

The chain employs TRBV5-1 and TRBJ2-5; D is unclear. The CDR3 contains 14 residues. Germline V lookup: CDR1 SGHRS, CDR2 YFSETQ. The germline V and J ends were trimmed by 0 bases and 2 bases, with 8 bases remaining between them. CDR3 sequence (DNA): TGCGCCAGCAGCTTGGGAACACAACAAGAGACCCAGTACTTC. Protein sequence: CASSLGTQQETQYF. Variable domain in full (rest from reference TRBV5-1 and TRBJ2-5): KAGVTQTPRYLIKTRGQQVTLSCSPISGHRSVSWYQQTPGQGLQFLFEYFSETQRNKGNFPGRFSGRQFSNSRSEMNVSTLELGDSALYLCASSLGTQQETQYFGPGTRLLVL.

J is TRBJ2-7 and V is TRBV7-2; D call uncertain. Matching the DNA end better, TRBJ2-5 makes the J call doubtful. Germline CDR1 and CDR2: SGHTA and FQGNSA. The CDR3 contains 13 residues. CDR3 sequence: CASSLGEIGTQYF. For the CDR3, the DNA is TGTGCCAGCAGCTTAGGAGAAATCGGGACCCAGTACTTC.

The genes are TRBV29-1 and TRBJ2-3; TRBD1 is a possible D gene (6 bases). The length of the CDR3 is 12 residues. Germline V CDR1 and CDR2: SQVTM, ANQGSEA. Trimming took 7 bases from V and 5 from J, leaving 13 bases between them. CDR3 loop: CSGNRGKDTQYF. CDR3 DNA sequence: TGCAGCGGAAATAGGGGGAAAGATACGCAGTATTTT.

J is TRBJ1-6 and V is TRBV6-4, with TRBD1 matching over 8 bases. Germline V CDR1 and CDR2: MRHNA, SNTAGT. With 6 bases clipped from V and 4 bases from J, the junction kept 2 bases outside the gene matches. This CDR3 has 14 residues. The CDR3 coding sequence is TGTGCCAGCAGCCGGACAGGGTATAATTCACCCCTCCACTTT. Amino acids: CASSRTGYNSPLHF.

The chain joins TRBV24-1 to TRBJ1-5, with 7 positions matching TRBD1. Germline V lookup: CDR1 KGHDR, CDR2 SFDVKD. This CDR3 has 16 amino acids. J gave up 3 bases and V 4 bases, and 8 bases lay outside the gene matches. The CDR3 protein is CATSEHGTAINQPQHF. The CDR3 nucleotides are TGTGCCACCAGTGAGCACGGGACAGCTATCAATCAGCCCCAGCATTTT.

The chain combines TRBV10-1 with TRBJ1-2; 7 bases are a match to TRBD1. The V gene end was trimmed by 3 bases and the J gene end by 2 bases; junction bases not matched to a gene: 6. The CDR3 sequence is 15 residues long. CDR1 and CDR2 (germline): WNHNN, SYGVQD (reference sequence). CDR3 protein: CASSDGTTGNYGYTF. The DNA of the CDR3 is TGCGCCAGCAGTGATGGTACGACAGGGAACTATGGCTACACCTTC.

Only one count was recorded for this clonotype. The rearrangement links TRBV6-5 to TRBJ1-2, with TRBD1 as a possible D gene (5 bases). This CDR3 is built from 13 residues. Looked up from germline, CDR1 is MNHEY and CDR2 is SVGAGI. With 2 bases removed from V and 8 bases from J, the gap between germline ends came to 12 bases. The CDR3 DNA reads TGTGCCAGCAGTTACGAGGGGCGACGCGGCTACACCTTC. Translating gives CASSYEGRRGYTF.

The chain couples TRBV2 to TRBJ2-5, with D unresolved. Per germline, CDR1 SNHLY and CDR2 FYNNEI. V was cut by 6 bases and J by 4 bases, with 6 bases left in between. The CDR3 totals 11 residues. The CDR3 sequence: CASRSPETQYF. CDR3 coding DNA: TGTGCCAGCAGGTCCCCAGAGACCCAGTACTTC.

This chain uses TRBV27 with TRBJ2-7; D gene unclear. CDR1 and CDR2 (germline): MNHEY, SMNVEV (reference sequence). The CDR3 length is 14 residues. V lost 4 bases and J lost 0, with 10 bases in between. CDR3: CASSSVGSSYEQYF. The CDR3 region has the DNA TGTGCCAGCAGTTCGGTGGGTAGCTCCTACGAGCAGTACTTC.